The present entry profiles one T cell receptor beta chain with its context. Antigen specificity is unknown. CD8 cells regarded as naive lacked CD45RO, were positively chosen for CCR7, and omitted terminally differentiated effector memory CD45RA+ cells. Assay execution took place at the deep level. Evenly divided among several immunoSEQ plates was the genomic DNA of each subset. Here immunoSEQ multiplex PCR was the method, and the copy in TCRdb shows in-frame clones only, minus some. The data show about 2.2 million clones, with 85% to 95% seen just once and about 1.6% held by the top ten. These data belong to a study of shared clonotypes between healthy human individuals. Across the whole study: The plates for each donor numbered three CD4 naive, three CD4 memory, two CD8 naive and one CD8 memory. Findings and caveats of the study: Memory subsets had estimated richness that was generally smaller than that of naive subsets.

Germline V gene data show CDR1 as MNHEY and CDR2 as SMNVEV (reference sequence). Trimming took off 5 bases at V and 2 bases at J, with 16 bases between the two ends. CDR3 length equals 15 residues. V is TRBV27 and J is TRBJ2-7, with D perhaps given as TRBD1 or TRBD2 (5 bases each). The sequenced material came from naive CD8+ T cells from PBMCs. The clonotype was recovered from a man aged 18 to 30 in good health. Some clones in this sample may be carry-over from other donors' samples. The CDR3, as DNA: TGTGCCAGCAGTCCATCGGGACCGCACACCTACGAGCAGTACTTC. It translates to CASSPSGPHTYEQYF.